One sample yielded the 11 T cell receptor beta chains listed below, sequenced in a study of blood T cell repertoires in COVID-19. Produced via immunoSEQ multiplex PCR; TCRdb's table is partial and in-frame only. This sample has about 97,000 clones, with 70% to 90% found just once. The sample was peripheral blood. The receptors were gathered from a woman aged 25 to 39 with acute or convalescent COVID-19.

This clone was counted a few times. This chain connects TRBV5-1 to TRBJ2-1; TRBD1 matches 10 bases. J was trimmed by 6 bases and V by 7 bases; bases with no gene match: 10. Germline loops: CDR1 SGHRS, CDR2 YFSETQ. The CDR3 loop spans 15 amino acids. The CDR3 sequence is CASRITGQGSNEQFF. The DNA of the CDR3 is TGCGCCAGCCGGATCACGGGACAGGGGTCCAATGAGCAGTTCTTC.

The V and J genes are TRBV5-4 and TRBJ2-2, with D possibly TRBD1 on 6 matching bases. V was cut by 4 bases and J by 5 bases, with 12 bases left in between. The CDR3 has 14 amino acids. CDR1 is SGHNT, CDR2 YYREEE, per germline (reference sequence). This CDR3 is CASSRGQPTGELFF. The CDR3 DNA is TGTGCCAGCAGCAGAGGACAGCCGACCGGGGAGCTGTTTTTT.

The V call is TRBV15, the J call TRBJ2-2, with 7 bases matching TRBD1. The V and J ends lost 9 bases and 1 base, in that order; junction bases with no gene match: 5. In germline, CDR1 is LNHNV, CDR2 YYDKDF (reference sequence). This CDR3 has 14 amino acids. CDR3 region: CATTDRVNTGELFF. In DNA form, the CDR3 reads TGTGCCACGACCGACAGGGTGAACACCGGGGAGCTGTTTTTT.

V and J are TRBV2 and TRBJ2-3; TRBD1 matches at 8 bases. The length of the CDR3 is 14 residues. Germline CDR1 SNHLY, CDR2 FYNNEI. The V segment lost 5 bases and the J segment 6 bases; nucleotides outside the gene matches: 7. This CDR3 reads CASSKTGGLDTQYF. The CDR3 nucleotides are TGTGCCAGCAGTAAAACAGGGGGATTGGATACGCAGTATTTT.

V gene TRBV30 combines with J gene TRBJ1-2; D is unresolved. The germline V gene has CDR1 GTSNPN and CDR2 SVGIG (reference sequence). Trimming removed 5 bases from V and 3 bases from J, with 19 bases in between. CDR3 length: 15 amino acids. CDR3 sequence: CAWSLGRSGYYGYTF. CDR3 sequence (DNA): TGTGCCTGGTCCCTTGGTCGGAGTGGGTACTATGGCTACACCTTC.

Only a few counts were recorded for this clone. The gene calls are TRBV2 and TRBJ2-7; possible D gene TRBD1, 6 bases. This CDR3 region has 11 residues. Trimming shortened V by 7 bases and J by 5 bases, and 9 bases separated the two germline ends. Germline-derived CDR1 and CDR2 are SNHLY and FYNNEI. CDR3 sequence reads: CASTQGNEQYF. The DNA of the CDR3 is TGTGCCAGCACACAGGGCAACGAGCAGTACTTC.

The rearrangement uses TRBV6-6 and TRBJ1-1, with 9 bases fitting TRBD1. Germline lookup yields CDR1 MNHNY and CDR2 SVGAGI (reference sequence). The CDR3 consists of 14 residues. Trimming took 8 bases from V and 4 from J; bases not matched to a gene: 8. Here the CDR3 reads CASLRGQGGTEAFF. CDR3 DNA sequence: TGTGCCAGCCTGCGGGGACAGGGTGGCACTGAAGCTTTCTTT.

The V and J genes are TRBV18 and TRBJ1-4; 7 nucleotides match TRBD1. CDR3 length: 15 amino acids. Germline CDR1 KGHSH, CDR2 LQKENI. V lost 3 bases, J lost 3 bases, and 4 bases stayed unmatched. The CDR3 coding sequence is TGTGCCAGCTCACCGCAGGGGGTGGCTAATGAAAAACTGTTTTTT. Its protein product is CASSPQGVANEKLFF. Combining the CDR3 with reference TRBV18 and TRBJ1-4 gives the whole variable domain NAGVMQNPRHLVRRRGQEARLRCSPMKGHSHVYWYRQLPEEGLKFMVYLQKENIIDESGMPKERFSAEFPKEGPSILRIQQVVRGDSAAYFCASSPQGVANEKLFFGSGTQLSVL.

The chain carries TRBV5-5 and TRBJ1-6; 12 bases match TRBD1. Germline V CDR1 and CDR2: SGHKS, YYEKEE (reference sequence). The CDR3 covers 17 residues. The V gene end was trimmed by 3 bases and the J gene end by 14 bases; junction bases not matched to a gene: 15. As DNA, the CDR3 is TGTGCCAGCAGCTGGACGCCGGGACAGGGGGCCGGAGGAGCCCTCCACTTT. Its translation: CASSWTPGQGAGGALHF.

This clone was recorded only once. The J gene is TRBJ1-1, the V gene TRBV9, with a tentative D call TRBD1 (5 bases). The CDR3 has 15 amino acids. Between the trimmed V and J ends, which lost 4 bases and 5 bases, there was a span of 18 bases. Per germline, CDR1 SGDLS and CDR2 YYNGEE. This chain's CDR3 is CASSPNGQGGTEAFF. The DNA for the CDR3 is TGTGCCAGCAGCCCTAATGGGCAGGGAGGAACTGAAGCTTTCTTT.

The chain uses TRBV6-4 and TRBJ1-1, with 8 positions matching TRBD1. V was pared by 6 bases and J by 0 bases, with 6 bases of the junction left unmatched. Germline V lookup: CDR1 MRHNA, CDR2 SNTAGT. The CDR3 consists of 15 residues. Here the CDR3 DNA reads TGTGCCAGCAGAAGACAGGGGTACATGAACACTGAAGCTTTCTTT. This gives the protein CASRRQGYMNTEAFF.